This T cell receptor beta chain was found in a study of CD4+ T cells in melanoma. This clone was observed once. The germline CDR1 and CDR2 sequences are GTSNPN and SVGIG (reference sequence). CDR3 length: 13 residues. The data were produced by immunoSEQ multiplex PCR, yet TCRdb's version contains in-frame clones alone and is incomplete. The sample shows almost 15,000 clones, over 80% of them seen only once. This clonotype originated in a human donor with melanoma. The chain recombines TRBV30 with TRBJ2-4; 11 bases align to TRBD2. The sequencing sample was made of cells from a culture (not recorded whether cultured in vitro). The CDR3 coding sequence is TGTGCTTATAGCGGGGGGGAGAAAAACATTCAGTACTTC. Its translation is CAYSGGEKNIQYF.